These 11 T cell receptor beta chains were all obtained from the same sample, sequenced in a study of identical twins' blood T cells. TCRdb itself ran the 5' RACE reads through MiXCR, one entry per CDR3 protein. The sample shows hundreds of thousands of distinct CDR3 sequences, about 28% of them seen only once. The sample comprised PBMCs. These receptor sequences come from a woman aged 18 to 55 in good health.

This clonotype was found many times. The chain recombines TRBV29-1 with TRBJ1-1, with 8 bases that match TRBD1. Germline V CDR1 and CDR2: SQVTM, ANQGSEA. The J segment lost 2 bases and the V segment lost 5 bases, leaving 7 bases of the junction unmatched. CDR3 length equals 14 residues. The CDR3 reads CSVKIRGPNTEAFF. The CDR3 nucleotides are TGCAGCGTTAAAATCAGGGGGCCAAACACTGAAGCTTTCTTT.

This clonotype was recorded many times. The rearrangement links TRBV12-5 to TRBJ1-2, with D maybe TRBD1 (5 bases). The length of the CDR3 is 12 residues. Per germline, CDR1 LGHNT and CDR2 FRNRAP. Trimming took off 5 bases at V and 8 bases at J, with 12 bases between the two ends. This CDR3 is CASGDQGLGYTF. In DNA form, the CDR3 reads TGTGCTAGTGGTGACCAGGGTTTGGGCTACACCTTC.

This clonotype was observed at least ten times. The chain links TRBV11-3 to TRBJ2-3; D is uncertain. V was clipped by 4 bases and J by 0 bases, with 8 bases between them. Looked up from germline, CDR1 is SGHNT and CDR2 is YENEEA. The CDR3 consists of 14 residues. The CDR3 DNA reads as TGTGCCAGCAGCTCAGTTCGGAGCACAGATACGCAGTATTTT. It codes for CASSSVRSTDTQYF.

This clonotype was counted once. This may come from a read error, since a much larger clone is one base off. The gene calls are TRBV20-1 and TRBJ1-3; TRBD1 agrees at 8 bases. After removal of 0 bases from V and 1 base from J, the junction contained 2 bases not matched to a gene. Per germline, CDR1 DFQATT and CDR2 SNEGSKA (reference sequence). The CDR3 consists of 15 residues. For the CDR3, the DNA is TGCAGTGCTAGAGAGCGGACAGGGTCTGGAAACACCATATATTTT. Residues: CSARERTGSGNTIYF.

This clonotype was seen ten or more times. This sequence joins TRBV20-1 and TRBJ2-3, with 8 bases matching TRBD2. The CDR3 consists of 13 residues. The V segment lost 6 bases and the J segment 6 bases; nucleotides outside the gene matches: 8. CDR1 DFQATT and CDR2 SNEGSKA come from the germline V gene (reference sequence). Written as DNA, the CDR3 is TGCAGTGCGAAGGGGACTAGTTTCGATACGCAGTATTTT. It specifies CSAKGTSFDTQYF.

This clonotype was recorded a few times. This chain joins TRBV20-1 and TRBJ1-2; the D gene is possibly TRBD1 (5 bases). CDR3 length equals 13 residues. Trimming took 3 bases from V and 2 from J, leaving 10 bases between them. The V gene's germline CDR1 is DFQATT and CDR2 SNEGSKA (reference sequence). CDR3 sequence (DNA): TGCAGTGCTAGTGAAGGGGCCAACTATGGCTACACCTTC. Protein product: CSASEGANYGYTF.

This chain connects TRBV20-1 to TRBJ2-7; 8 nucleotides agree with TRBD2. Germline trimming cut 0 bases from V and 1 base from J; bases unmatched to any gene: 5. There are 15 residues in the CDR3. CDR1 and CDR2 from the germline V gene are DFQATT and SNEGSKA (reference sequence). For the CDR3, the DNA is TGCAGTGCTAGAGACGGCGGGGGGAATTCCTACGAGCAGTACTTC. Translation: CSARDGGGNSYEQYF.

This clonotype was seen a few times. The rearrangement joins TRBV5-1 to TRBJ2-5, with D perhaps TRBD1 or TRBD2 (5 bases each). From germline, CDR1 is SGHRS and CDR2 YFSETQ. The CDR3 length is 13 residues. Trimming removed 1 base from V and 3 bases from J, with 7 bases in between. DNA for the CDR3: TGCGCCAGCAGCTTGTTGGGGGAAGAGACCCAGTACTTC. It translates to CASSLLGEETQYF. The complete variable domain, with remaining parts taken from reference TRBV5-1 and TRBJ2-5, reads KAGVTQTPRYLIKTRGQQVTLSCSPISGHRSVSWYQQTPGQGLQFLFEYFSETQRNKGNFPGRFSGRQFSNSRSEMNVSTLELGDSALYLCASSLLGEETQYFGPGTRLLVL.

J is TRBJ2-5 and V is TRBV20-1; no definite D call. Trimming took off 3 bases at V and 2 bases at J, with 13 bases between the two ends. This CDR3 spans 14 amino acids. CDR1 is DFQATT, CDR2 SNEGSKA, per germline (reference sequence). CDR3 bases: TGCAGTGCTAGTCAAACAAGCCAACAAGAGACCCAGTACTTC. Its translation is CSASQTSQQETQYF.

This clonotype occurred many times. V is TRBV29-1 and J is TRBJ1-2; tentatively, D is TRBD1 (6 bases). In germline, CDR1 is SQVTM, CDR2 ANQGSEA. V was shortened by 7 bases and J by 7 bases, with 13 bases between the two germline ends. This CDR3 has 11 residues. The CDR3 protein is CSAARQVGYTF. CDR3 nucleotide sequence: TGCAGCGCGGCGAGACAGGTTGGCTACACCTTC.

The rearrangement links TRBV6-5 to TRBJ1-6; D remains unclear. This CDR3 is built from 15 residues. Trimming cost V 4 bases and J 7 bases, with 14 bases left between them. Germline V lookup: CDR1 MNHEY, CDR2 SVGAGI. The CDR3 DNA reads TGTGCCAGCAGTTCCCGCGTGGCCCGGAATTCACCCCTCCACTTT. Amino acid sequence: CASSSRVARNSPLHF.